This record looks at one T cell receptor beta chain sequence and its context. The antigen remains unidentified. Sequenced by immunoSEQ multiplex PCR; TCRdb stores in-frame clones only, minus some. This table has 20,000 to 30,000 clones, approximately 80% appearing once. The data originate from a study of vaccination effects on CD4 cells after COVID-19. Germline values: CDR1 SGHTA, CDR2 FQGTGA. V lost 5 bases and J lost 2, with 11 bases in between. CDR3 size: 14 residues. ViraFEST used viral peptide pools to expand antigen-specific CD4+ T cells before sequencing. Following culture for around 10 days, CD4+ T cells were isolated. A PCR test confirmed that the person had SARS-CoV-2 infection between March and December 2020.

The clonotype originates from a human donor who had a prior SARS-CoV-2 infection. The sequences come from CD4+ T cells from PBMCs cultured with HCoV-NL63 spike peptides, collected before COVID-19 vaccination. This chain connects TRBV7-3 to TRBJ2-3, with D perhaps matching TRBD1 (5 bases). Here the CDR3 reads CASSPGHTTDTQYF. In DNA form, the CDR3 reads TGTGCCAGCAGCCCTGGACACACCACAGATACGCAGTATTTT.